This T cell receptor beta chain originates from a study of T cells in localized non-small cell lung cancer. Whole-study findings and limits: For the top 100 tumor clones, a median about 50 also appeared in adjacent lung. Sequencing was limited to one tumor region, leaving the possibility of heterogeneity open.

In the case of this clone: The antigen is unknown.

V lost 2 bases and J lost 3, with 8 bases in between. Germline CDR1 reads MNHGY; CDR2 reads SAAAGT. The CDR3 contains 13 residues. Only in-frame clones appear in the TCRdb table, and some are missing; sequencing was by immunoSEQ multiplex PCR. Here the sample spans 4,000 to 6,000 clones, around 60% being singletons. The chain carries TRBV6-8 and TRBJ2-7; D possibly corresponds to TRBD2 (5 bases). This receptor was obtained from a male donor older than 55 with stage I squamous cell lung carcinoma. The sample was lymph node tissue, taken before any cancer treatment. The CDR3 reads CASSYNRDYEQYF. CDR3 nucleotide sequence: TGTGCCAGCAGTTACAACCGGGACTACGAGCAGTACTTC.